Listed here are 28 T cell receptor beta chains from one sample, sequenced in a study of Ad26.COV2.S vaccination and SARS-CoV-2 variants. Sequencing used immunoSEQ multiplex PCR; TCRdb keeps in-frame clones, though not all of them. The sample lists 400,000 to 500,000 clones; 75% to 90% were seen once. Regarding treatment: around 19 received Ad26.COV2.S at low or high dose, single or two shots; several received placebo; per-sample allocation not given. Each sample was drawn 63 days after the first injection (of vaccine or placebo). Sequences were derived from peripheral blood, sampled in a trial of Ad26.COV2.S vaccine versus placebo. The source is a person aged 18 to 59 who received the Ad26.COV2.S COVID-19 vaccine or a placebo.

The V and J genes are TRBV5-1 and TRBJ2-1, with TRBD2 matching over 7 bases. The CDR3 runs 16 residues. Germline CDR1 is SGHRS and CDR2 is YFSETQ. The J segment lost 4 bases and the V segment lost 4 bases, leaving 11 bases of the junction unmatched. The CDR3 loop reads CASSPLSGNVYNEQFF. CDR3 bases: TGCGCCAGCAGCCCACTGAGCGGGAATGTATACAATGAGCAGTTCTTC.

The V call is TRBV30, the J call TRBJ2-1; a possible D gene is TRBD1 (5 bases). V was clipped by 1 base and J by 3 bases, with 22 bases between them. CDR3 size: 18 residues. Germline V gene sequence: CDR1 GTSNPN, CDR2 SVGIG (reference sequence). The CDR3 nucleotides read TGTGCCTGGAGTGGGGGCAGGTCTTCCCGTATGAACTACAATGAGCAGTTCTTC. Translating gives CAWSGGRSSRMNYNEQFF.

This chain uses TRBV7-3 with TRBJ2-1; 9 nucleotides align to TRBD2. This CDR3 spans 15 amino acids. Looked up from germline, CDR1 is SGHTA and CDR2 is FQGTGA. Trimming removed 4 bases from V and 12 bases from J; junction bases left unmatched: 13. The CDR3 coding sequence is TGTGCCAGCAGCTCAACCCGTAGCGGGGGTAGGGGGCAGTTCTTC. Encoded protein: CASSSTRSGGRGQFF.

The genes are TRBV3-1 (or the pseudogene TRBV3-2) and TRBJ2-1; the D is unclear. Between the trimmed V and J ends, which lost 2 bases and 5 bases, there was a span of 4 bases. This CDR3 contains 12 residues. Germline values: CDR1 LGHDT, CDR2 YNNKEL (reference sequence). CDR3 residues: CASSQTNNEQFF. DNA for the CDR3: TGTGCCAGCAGCCAAACCAACAATGAGCAGTTCTTC.

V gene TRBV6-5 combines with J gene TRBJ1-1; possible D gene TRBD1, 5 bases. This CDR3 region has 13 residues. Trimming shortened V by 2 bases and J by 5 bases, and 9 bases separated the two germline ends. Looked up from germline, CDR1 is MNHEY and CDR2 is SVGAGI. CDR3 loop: CASSYGGRTEAFF. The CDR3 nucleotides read TGTGCCAGCAGTTACGGGGGGAGAACTGAAGCTTTCTTT.

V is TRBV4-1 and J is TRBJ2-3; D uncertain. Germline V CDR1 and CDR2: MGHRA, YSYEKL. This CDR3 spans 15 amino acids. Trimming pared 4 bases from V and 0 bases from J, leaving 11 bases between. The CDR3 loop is CASSPRSVSTDTQYF. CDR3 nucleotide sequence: TGCGCCAGCAGCCCCCGAAGCGTGAGCACAGATACGCAGTATTTT.

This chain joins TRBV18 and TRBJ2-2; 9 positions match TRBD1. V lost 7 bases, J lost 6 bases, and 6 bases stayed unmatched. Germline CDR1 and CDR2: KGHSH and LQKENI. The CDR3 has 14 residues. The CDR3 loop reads CASFPGQGAGELFF. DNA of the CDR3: TGTGCCAGCTTCCCGGGACAGGGCGCCGGGGAGCTGTTTTTT. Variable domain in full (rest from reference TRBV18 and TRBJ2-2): NAGVMQNPRHLVRRRGQEARLRCSPMKGHSHVYWYRQLPEEGLKFMVYLQKENIIDESGMPKERFSAEFPKEGPSILRIQQVVRGDSAAYFCASFPGQGAGELFFGEGSRLTVL.

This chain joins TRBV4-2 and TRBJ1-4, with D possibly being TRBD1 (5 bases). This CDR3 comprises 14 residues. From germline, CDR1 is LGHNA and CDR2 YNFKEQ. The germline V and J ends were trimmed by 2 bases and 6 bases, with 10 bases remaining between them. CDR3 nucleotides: TGTGCCAGCAGCCAATCCAGGGTTGATGAAAAACTGTTTTTT. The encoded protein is CASSQSRVDEKLFF.

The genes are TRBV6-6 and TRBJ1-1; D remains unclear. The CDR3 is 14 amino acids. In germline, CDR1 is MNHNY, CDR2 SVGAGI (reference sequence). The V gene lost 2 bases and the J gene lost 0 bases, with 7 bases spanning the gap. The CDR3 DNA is TGTGCCAGCAGTTACACGGTGATGAACACTGAAGCTTTCTTT. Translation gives CASSYTVMNTEAFF.

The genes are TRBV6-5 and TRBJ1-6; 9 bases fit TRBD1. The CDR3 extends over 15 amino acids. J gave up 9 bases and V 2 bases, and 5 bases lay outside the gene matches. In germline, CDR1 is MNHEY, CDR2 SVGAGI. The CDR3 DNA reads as TGTGCCAGCAGTTACGGGACAGGGATAGGTTCACCCCTCCACTTT. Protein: CASSYGTGIGSPLHF.

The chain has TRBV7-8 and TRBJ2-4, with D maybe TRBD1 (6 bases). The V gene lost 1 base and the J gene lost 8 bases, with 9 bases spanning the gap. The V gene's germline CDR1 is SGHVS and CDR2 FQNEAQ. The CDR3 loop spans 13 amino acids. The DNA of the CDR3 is TGTGCCAGCAGCTTAGACAGGGCGGACATTCAGTACTTC. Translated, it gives CASSLDRADIQYF.

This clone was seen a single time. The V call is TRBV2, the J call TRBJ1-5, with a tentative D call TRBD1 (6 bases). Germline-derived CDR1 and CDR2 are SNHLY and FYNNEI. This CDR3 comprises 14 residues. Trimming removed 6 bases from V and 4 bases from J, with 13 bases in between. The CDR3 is CASSKGGDNQPQHF. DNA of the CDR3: TGTGCCAGCAGCAAGGGGGGGGATAATCAGCCCCAGCATTTT. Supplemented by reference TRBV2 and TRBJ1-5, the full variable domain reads EPEVTQTPSHQVTQMGQEVILRCVPISNHLYFYWYRQILGQKVEFLVSFYNNEISEKSEIFDDQFSVERPDGSNFTLKIRSTKLEDSAMYFCASSKGGDNQPQHFGDGTRLSIL.

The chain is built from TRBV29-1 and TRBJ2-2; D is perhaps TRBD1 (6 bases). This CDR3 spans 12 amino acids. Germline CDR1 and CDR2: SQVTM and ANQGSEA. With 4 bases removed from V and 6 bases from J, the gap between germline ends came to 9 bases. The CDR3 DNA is TGCAGCGTTGTAACAGGGTCCGGGGAGCTGTTTTTT. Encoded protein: CSVVTGSGELFF.

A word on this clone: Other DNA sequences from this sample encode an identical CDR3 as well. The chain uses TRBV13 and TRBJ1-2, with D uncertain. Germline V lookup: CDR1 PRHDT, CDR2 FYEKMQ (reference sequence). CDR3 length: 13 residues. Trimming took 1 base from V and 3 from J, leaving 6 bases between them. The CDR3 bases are TGTGCCAGCAGCTTAGACAGCTACTATGGCTACACCTTC. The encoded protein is CASSLDSYYGYTF.

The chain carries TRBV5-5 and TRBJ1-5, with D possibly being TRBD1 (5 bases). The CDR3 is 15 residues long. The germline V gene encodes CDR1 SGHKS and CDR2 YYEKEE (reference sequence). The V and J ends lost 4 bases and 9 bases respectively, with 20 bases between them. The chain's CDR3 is CASSRGRGAQGPQHF. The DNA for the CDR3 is TGTGCCAGCAGCCGAGGGAGGGGCGCTCAAGGGCCCCAGCATTTT.

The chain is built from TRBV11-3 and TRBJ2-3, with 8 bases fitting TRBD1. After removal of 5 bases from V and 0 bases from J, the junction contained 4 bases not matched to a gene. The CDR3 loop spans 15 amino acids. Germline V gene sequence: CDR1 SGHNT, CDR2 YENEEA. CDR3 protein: CASSGQGPSTDTQYF. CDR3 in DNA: TGTGCCAGCAGCGGACAGGGTCCTAGCACAGATACGCAGTATTTT.

The CDR3 DNA is TGTGCCAACTTAGTCCAGTCACCCCTCCACTTT. This codes for CANLVQSPLHF. The genes are TRBV6-5 and TRBJ1-6; D ambiguous. Trimming took 10 bases from V and 10 from J, leaving 11 bases between them. This CDR3 is 11 amino acids long. Germline V gives CDR1 MNHEY, CDR2 SVGAGI.

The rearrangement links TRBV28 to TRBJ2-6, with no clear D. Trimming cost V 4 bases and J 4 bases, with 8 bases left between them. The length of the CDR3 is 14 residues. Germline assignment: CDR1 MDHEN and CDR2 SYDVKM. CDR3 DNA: TGTGCCAGCAGTTGGTCGGCCGGGGCCAACGTCCTGACTTTC. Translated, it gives CASSWSAGANVLTF.

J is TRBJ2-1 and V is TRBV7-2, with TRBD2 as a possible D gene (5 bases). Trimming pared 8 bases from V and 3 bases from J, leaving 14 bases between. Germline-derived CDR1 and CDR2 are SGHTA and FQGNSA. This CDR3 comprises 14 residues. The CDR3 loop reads CASSSRGIYNEQFF. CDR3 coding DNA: TGTGCCAGCTCCTCCCGAGGGATCTACAATGAGCAGTTCTTC. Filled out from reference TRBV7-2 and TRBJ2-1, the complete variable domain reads GAGVSQSPSNKVTEKGKDVELRCDPISGHTALYWYRQSLGQGLEFLIYFQGNSAPDKSGLPSDRFSAERTGGSVSTLTIQRTQQEDSAVYLCASSSRGIYNEQFFGPGTRLTVL.

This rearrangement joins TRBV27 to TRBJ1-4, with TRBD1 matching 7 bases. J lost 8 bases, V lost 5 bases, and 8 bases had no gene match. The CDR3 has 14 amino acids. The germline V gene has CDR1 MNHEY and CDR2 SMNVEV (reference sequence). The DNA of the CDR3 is TGTGCCAGCAGTCGGGACAGTCGAAAGGAAAAACTGTTTTTT. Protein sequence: CASSRDSRKEKLFF.

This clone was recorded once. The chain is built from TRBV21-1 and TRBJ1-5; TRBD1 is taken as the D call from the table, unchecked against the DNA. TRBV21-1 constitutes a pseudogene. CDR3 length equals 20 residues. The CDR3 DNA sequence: TGTGCCAGCAGCCCCGCTCCTCCGACAGGGTGGCCCCTTCTAAATCAGCCCCAGCATTTT. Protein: CASSPAPPTGWPLLNQPQHF.

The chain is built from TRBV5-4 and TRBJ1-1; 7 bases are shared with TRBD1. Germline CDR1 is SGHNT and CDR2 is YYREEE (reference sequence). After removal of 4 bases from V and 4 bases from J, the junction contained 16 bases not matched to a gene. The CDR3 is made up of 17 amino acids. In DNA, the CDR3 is TGTGCCAGCAGCCCCCGGGACAGCCCTTCAATCGCCACTGAAGCTTTCTTT. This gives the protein CASSPRDSPSIATEAFF.

For the CDR3, the DNA is TGTGCCAGCAGCTTAGCGCGCGTATGGCTTTCGGGTGGCACCGGGGAGCTGTTTTTT. The encoded protein is CASSLARVWLSGGTGELFF. The chain employs TRBV7-6 and TRBJ2-2; D remains ambiguous. The CDR3 extends over 19 amino acids. Germline V gene data show CDR1 as SGHVS and CDR2 as FNYEAQ. Trimming left V 0 bases short and J 4 bases short, with 21 bases between.

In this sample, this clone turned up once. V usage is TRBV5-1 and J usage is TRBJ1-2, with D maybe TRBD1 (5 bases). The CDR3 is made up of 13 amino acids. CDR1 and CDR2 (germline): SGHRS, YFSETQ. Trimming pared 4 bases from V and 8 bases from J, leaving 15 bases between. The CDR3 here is CASSQGQGWGYTF. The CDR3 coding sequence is TGCGCCAGCAGCCAAGGGCAGGGATGGGGCTACACCTTC.

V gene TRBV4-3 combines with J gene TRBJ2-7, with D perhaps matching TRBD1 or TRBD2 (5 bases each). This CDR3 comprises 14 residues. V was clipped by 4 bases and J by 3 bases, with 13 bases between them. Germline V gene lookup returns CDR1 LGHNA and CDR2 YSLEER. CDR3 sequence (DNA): TGCGCCAGCAGCCCGGGACGTGGTGGCTACGAGCAGTACTTC. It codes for CASSPGRGGYEQYF.

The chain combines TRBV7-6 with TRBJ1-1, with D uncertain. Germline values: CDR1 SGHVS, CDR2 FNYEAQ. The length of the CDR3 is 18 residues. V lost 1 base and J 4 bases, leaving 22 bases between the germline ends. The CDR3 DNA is TGTGCCAGCAGCTTAGATGAGGGAGGTTCGCCGGGTTTCACTGAAGCTTTCTTT. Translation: CASSLDEGGSPGFTEAFF.

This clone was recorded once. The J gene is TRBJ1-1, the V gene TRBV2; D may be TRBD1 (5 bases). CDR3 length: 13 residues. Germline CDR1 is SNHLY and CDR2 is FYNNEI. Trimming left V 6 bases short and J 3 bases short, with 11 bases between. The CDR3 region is CASSVDRYTEAFF. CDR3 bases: TGTGCCAGCAGCGTCGACAGATACACTGAAGCTTTCTTT.

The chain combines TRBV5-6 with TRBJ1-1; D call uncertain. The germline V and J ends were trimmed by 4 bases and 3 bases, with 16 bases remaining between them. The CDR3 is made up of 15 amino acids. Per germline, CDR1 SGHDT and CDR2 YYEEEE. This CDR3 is CASSLGGGWHTEAFF. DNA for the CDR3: TGTGCCAGCAGCCTGGGCGGAGGGTGGCACACTGAAGCTTTCTTT.